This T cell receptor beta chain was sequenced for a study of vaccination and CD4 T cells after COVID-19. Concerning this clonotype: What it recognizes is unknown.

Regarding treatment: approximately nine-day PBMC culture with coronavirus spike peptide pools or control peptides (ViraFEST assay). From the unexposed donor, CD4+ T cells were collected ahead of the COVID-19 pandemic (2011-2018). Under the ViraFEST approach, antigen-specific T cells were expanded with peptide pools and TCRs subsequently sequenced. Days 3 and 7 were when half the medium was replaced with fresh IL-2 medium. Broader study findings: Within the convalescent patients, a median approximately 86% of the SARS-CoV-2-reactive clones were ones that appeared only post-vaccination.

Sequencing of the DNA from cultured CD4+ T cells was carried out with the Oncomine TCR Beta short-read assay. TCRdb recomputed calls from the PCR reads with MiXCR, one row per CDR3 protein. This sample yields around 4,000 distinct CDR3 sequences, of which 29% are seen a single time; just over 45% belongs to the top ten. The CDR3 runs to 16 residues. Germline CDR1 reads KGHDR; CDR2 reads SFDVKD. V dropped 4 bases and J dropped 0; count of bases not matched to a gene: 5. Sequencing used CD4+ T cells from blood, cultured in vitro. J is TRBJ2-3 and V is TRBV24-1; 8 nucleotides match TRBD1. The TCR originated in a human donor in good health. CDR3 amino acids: CATSEPDRASTDTQYF. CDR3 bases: TGTGCCACCAGTGAGCCGGACAGGGCTAGCACAGATACGCAGTATTTT.